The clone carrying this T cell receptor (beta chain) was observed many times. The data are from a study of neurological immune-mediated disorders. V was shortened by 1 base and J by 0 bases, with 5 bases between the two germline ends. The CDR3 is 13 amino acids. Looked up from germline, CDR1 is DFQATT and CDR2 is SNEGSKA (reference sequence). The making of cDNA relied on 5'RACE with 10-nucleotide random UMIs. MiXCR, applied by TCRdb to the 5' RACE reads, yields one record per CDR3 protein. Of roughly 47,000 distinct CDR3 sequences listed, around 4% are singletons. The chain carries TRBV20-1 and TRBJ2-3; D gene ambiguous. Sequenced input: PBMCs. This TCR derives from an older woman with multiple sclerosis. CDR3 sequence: CSARAPSTDTQYF. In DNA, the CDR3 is TGCAGTGCTAGAGCCCCTAGCACAGATACGCAGTATTTT.